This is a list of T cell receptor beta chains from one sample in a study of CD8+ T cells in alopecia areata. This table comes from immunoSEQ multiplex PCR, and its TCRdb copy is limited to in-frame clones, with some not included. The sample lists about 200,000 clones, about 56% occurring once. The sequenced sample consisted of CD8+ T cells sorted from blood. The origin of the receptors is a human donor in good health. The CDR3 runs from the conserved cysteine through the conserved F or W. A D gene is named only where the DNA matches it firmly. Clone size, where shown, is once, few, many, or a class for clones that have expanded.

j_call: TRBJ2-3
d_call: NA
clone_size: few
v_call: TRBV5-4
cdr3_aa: CASSTGLTDTQYF
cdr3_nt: TGTGCCAGCAGCACAGGACTCACAGATACGCAGTATTTT

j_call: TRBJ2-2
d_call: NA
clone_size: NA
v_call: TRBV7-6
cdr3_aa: CASSLGDTGELFF
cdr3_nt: TGTGCCAGCAGCTTAGGGGACACCGGGGAGCTGTTTTTT

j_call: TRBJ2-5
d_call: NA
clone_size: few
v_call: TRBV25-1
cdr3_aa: CASSVGETQYF
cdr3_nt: TGTGCCAGCAGTGTTGGAGAGACCCAGTACTTC

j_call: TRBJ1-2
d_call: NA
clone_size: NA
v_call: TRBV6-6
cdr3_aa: CASLLSLGGYTF
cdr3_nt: TGTGCCAGCTTGTTATCCTTAGGTGGCTACACCTTC

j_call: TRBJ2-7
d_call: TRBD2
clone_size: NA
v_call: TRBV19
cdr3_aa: CASSMAGGFSYEQYF
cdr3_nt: TGTGCCAGTAGTATGGCGGGGGGATTCTCCTACGAGCAGTACTTC

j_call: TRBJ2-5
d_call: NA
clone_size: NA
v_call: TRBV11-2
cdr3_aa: CASSLEVPKETQYF
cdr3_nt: TGTGCCAGCAGCTTAGAAGTCCCTAAGGAGACCCAGTACTTC

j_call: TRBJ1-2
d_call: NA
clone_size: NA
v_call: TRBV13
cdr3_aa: CASSSLTDNYGYTF
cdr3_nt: TGTGCCAGCAGCTCGCTAACAGACAACTATGGCTACACCTTC

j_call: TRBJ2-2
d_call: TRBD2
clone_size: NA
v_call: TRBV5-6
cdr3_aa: CASSSGTSGPWDTGELFF
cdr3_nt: TGTGCCAGCAGCTCCGGGACTAGCGGCCCTTGGGACACCGGGGAGCTGTTTTTT

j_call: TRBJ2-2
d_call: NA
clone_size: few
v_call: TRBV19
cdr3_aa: CASSSPTGSPGELFF
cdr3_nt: TGTGCCAGTAGTAGTCCGACAGGTTCTCCCGGGGAGCTGTTTTTT

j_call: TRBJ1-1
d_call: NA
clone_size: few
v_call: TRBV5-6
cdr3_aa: CASSFPQGVYTEAFF
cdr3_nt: TGTGCCAGCAGCTTTCCCCAGGGAGTGTACACTGAAGCTTTCTTT

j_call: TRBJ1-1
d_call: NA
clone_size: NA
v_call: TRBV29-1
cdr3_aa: CSVVRVDPDTEAFF
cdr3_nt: TGCAGCGTTGTCCGGGTGGACCCTGACACTGAAGCTTTCTTT

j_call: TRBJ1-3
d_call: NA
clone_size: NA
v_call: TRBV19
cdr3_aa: CASSSGVSGNTIYF
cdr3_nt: TGTGCCAGTAGCTCAGGGGTTTCCGGAAACACCATATATTTT

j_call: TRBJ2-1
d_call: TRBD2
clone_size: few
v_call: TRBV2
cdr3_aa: CASSEDGSGGEEQFF
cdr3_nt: TGTGCCAGCAGTGAAGATGGTAGCGGGGGAGAAGAGCAGTTCTTC

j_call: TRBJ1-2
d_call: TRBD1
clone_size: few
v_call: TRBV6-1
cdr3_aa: CASSGQGGGSGYTF
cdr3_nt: TGTGCCAGCAGTGGACAGGGTGGAGGGAGTGGCTACACCTTC

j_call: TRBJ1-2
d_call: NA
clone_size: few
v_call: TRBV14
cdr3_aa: CASSQESGGRYYGYTF
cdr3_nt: TGTGCCAGCAGCCAAGAGTCCGGCGGGCGGTACTATGGCTACACCTTC

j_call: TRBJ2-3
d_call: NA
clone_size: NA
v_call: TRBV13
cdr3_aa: CASSPGDADTQYF
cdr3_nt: TGTGCCAGCAGCCCGGGAGATGCAGATACGCAGTATTTT

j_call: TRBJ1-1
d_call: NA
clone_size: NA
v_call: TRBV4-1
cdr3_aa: CASSLSETTEAFF
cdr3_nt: TGCGCCAGCAGCCTTTCAGAGACCACTGAAGCTTTCTTT

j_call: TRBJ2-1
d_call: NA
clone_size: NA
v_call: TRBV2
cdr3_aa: CASSERAPIYNEQFF
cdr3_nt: TGTGCCAGCAGTGAAAGAGCGCCGATCTACAATGAGCAGTTCTTC

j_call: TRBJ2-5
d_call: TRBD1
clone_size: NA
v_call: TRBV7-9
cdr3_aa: CASSLAGTEETQYF
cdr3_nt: TGTGCCAGCAGCTTAGCGGGGACAGAAGAGACCCAGTACTTC

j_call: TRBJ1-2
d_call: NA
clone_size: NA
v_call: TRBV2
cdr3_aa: CASPRPIGGYTF
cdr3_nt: TGTGCCAGCCCGCGTCCTATAGGAGGCTACACCTTC

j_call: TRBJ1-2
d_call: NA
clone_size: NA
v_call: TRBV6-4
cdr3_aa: CASSDTGYYGYTF
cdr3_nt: TGTGCCAGCAGTGATACCGGGTACTATGGCTACACCTTC

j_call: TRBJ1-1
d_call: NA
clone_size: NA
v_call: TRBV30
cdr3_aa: CAWSPAAKNTEAFF
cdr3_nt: TGTGCCTGGAGTCCGGCCGCAAAGAACACTGAAGCTTTCTTT

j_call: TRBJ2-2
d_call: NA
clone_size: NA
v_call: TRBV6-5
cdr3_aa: CASSYLSPGELFF
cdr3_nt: TGTGCCAGCAGTTACCTATCGCCCGGGGAGCTGTTTTTT

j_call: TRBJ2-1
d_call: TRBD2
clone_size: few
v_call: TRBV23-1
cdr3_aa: CASSQRATTVRTGGEFF
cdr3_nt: TGCGCCAGCAGTCAACGGGCTACGACGGTTCGAACGGGGGGGGAGTTCTTC

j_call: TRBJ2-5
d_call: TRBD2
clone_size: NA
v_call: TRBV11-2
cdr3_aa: CASSRTSGGQETQYF
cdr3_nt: TGTGCCAGCAGCCGGACTAGCGGGGGTCAAGAGACCCAGTACTTC

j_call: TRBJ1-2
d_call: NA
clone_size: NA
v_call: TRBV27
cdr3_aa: CASSLTGPNYGYTF
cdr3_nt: TGTGCCAGCAGTTTGACAGGCCCTAACTATGGCTACACCTTC

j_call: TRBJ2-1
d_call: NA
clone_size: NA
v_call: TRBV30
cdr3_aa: CAWGGGSYNEQFF
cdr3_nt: TGTGCCTGGGGCGGCGGCTCCTACAATGAGCAGTTCTTC

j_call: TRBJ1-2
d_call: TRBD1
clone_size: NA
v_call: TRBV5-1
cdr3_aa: CASSWTGGDGYTF
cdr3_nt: TGCGCCAGCAGCTGGACAGGGGGTGATGGCTACACCTTC

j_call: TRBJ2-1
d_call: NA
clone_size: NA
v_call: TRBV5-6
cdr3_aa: CASSLADSSYNEQFF
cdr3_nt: TGTGCCAGCAGCTTGGCGGACAGCTCCTACAATGAGCAGTTCTTC

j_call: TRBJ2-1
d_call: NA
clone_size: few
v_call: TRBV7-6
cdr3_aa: CASSLFRAEQFF
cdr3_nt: TGTGCCAGCAGCTTATTCAGGGCAGAGCAGTTCTTC

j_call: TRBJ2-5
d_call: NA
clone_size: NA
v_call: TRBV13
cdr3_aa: CASSQGGLEGDQETQYF
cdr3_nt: TGTGCCAGCAGCCAGGGGGGACTAGAAGGGGACCAAGAGACCCAGTACTTC

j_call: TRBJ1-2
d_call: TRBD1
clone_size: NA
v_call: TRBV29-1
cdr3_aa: CSVRTGQGSNYGYTF
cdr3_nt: TGCAGCGTTCGGACGGGACAGGGTTCAAACTATGGCTACACCTTC

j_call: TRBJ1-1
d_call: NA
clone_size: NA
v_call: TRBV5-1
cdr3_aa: CASSVGRTEAFF
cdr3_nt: TGCGCCAGCAGCGTAGGGAGGACTGAAGCTTTCTTT

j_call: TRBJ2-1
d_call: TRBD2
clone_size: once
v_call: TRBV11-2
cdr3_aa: CASSLDTSGEQFF
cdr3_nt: TGTGCCAGCAGCTTGGATACTAGCGGAGAGCAGTTCTTC

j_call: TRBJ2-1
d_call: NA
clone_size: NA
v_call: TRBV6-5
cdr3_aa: CASSSEYGGEQFF
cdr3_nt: TGTGCCAGCAGTTCCGAGTACGGGGGTGAGCAGTTCTTC

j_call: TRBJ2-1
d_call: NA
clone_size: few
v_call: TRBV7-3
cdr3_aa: CASTPRTYNEQFF
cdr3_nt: TGTGCCAGCACTCCCCGGACCTACAATGAGCAGTTCTTC

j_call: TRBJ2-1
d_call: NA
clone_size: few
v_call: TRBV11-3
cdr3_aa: CASSPRGRGPEGEQFF
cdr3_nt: TGTGCCAGCAGTCCTCGAGGCAGGGGACCTGAGGGTGAGCAGTTCTTC

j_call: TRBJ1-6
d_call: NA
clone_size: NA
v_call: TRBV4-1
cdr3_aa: CASSQVPPPKSSPLHF
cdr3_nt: TGCGCCAGCAGCCAAGTACCCCCACCCAAGAGTTCACCCCTCCACTTT

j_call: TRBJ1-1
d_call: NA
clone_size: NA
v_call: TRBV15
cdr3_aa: CATSPRPGVNTEAFF
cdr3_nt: TGTGCCACCAGCCCGCGTCCGGGGGTGAACACTGAAGCTTTCTTT

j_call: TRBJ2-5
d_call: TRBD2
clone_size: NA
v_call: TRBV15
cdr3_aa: CATSSGGGAETQYF
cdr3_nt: TGTGCCACCAGCAGCGGCGGGGGGGCGGAGACCCAGTACTTC

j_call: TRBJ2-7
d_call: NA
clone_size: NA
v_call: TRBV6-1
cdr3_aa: CASHLVGGSHEQYF
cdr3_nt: TGTGCCAGCCACCTCGTAGGAGGGTCTCACGAGCAGTACTTC

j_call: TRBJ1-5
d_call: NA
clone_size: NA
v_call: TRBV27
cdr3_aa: CASSLSGRVSNQPQHF
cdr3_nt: TGTGCCAGCAGTTTATCGGGCAGGGTGAGCAATCAGCCCCAGCATTTT

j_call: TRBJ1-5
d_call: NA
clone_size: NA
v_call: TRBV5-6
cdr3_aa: CASSSGNQPQHF
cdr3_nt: TGTGCCAGTTCGAGTGGCAATCAGCCCCAGCATTTT

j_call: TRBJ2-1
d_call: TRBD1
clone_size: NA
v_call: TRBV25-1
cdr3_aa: CASSEPATGYNEQFF
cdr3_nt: TGTGCCAGCAGTGAACCAGCGACAGGGTACAATGAGCAGTTCTTC

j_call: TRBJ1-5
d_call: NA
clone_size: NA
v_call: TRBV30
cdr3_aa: CAWNQGGIWSNQPQHF
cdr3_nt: TGTGCCTGGAATCAAGGGGGAATTTGGAGCAATCAGCCCCAGCATTTT

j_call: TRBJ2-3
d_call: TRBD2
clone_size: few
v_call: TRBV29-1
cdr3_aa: CSVDALAGFTDTQYF
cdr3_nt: TGCAGCGTTGATGCCCTAGCGGGGTTCACAGATACGCAGTATTTT

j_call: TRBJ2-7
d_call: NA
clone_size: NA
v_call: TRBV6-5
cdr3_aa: CASSYSKSDPGEYF
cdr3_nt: TGTGCCAGCAGTTACTCGAAGTCGGATCCTGGGGAGTACTTC

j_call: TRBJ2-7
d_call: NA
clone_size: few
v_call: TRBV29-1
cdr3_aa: CSVVGPTSPYEQYF
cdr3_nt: TGCAGCGTTGTAGGCCCTACCAGTCCCTACGAGCAGTACTTC

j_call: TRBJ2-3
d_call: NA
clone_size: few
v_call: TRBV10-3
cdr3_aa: CAISESVDTQYF
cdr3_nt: TGTGCCATCAGTGAGTCGGTTGATACGCAGTATTTT

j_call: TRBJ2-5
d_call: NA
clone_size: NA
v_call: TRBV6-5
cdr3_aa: CASTPGGRQETQYF
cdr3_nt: TGTGCCAGCACCCCTGGGGGCCGCCAAGAGACCCAGTACTTC

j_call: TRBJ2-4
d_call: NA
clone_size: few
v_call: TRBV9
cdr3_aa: CASSPAVIQYF
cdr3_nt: TGTGCCAGCAGCCCCGCGGTCATTCAGTACTTC

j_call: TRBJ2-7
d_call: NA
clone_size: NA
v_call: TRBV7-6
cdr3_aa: CASAPLSSGEQYF
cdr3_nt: TGTGCCAGCGCCCCGCTCAGCTCTGGGGAGCAGTACTTC

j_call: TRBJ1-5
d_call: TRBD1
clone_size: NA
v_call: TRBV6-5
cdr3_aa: CASSPGDRQPQHF
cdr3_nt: TGTGCCAGCAGTCCCGGGGACAGACAGCCCCAGCATTTT

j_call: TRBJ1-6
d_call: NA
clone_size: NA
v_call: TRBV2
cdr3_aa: CASSSGRHSPLHF
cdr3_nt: TGTGCCAGCAGTTCGGGACGCCATTCACCCCTCCACTTT

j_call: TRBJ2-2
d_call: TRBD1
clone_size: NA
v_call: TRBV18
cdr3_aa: CASSTTGDTNTGELFF
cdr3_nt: TGTGCCAGCTCAACTACAGGGGATACGAACACCGGGGAGCTGTTTTTT